The 12 T cell receptor beta chains below were found in one sample sequenced in a study of regulatory T cells in long-lasting Graves disease. Both iRepertoire HTBI primers and Arm-PCR of CDR3 regions were used to build the TCR beta libraries. TCRdb re-derived calls from the multiplex PCR reads in MiXCR, one entry per CDR3 protein. This table has more than 350,000 distinct CDR3 sequences, under 25% appearing once. Time point in this sample: persistent/refractory GD, antithyroid drugs over 5 years with positive TRAb. PBMCs provided the RNA from which the TCR library was made. Here the sequenced sample was peripheral blood mononuclear cells (PBMCs), taken when the disease was refractory, from a patient treated with antithyroid drugs. The receptors originated from a female donor with Graves disease.

A few counts support this clonotype. CDR3 sequence reads: CASSSRQGLARGQETQYF. As DNA, the CDR3 is TGTGCCAGCAGCTCGAGACAAGGACTAGCGAGGGGCCAAGAGACCCAGTACTTC. The chain links TRBV7-8 to TRBJ2-5, with 9 bases fitting TRBD2. The CDR3 length is 18 residues. Germline lookup yields CDR1 SGHVS and CDR2 FQNEAQ. After removal of 4 bases from V and 1 base from J, the junction contained 13 bases not matched to a gene.

This clonotype was recorded only once. It may be a read error: a sequence one base away is much more abundant. V usage is TRBV6-1 and J usage is TRBJ2-5; a weak D match, TRBD1 (5 bases). Trimming pared 8 bases from V and 1 base from J, leaving 14 bases between. There are 14 residues in the CDR3. Germline CDR1 and CDR2: MNHNS and SASEGT. The CDR3 DNA reads TGTGCCAGCTTGTCTGCAGGGTTCCAAGAGACCCAGTACTTC. Translated: CASLSAGFQETQYF.

This clonotype was recorded at least ten times. The chain combines TRBV10-3 with TRBJ2-7; TRBD1 aligns across 9 bases. Unmatched junction bases numbered 3, after V lost 9 bases and J lost 3 bases. Germline lookup yields CDR1 ENHRY and CDR2 SYGVKD. The CDR3 extends over 12 amino acids. CDR3 coding DNA: TGTGCCATGGGACAGGGCCTCTACGAGCAGTACTTC. Protein: CAMGQGLYEQYF.

In this sample, this clonotype turned up a few times. The chain carries TRBV11-2 and TRBJ2-7; no reliable D call. V gave up 4 bases and J gave up 1 base, with 5 bases separating them. Germline V gene sequence: CDR1 SGHAT, CDR2 FQNNGV. The CDR3 consists of 12 residues. The CDR3 DNA reads as TGTGCCAGCAGCTCCGTGTCCTACGAGCAGTACTTC. Its protein product is CASSSVSYEQYF. Supplemented by reference TRBV11-2 and TRBJ2-7, the full variable domain reads EAGVAQSPRYKIIEKRQSVAFWCNPISGHATLYWYQQILGQGPKLLIQFQNNGVVDDSQLPKDRFSAERLKGVDSTLKIQPAKLEDSAVYLCASSSVSYEQYFGPGTRLTVT.

Remarks on this clonotype: This could be a read error, since a much larger clone is one nucleotide away. The CDR3 ends on some other residue instead of the conserved phenylalanine or tryptophan, so this is likely a read error. The chain carries TRBV7-9 and TRBJ1-1; no reliable D call. V was clipped by 4 bases and J by 2 bases, with 11 bases between them. This CDR3 comprises 14 residues. Germline CDR1 and CDR2: SEHNR and FQNEAQ (reference sequence). The CDR3 nucleotides are TGTGCCAGCAGCTCTTCCTATTCTAACACTGAAGCTTTCTCT. As protein: CASSSSYSNTEAFS.

Many counts were recorded for this clonotype. For the CDR3, the DNA is TGTGCCAGCAGTCGACAGGGAATGGTCGGGCTGGGGGAGACCCAGTACTTC. Translated: CASSRQGMVGLGETQYF. The gene calls are TRBV27 and TRBJ2-5; 7 bases are shared with TRBD1. V was pared by 5 bases and J by 5 bases, with 17 bases of the junction left unmatched. Germline values: CDR1 MNHEY, CDR2 SMNVEV (reference sequence). The CDR3 is made up of 17 amino acids.

This CDR3 reads CAISGSRDLNTDTQYF. CDR3 DNA: TGTGCCATCAGTGGGAGTCGGGACTTGAACACAGATACGCAGTATTTT. The chain recombines TRBV10-3 with TRBJ2-3; possibly TRBD2 for D (6 bases). Germline V CDR1 and CDR2: ENHRY, SYGVKD. V lost 4 bases, J lost 2 bases, and 16 bases lay in between. There are 16 residues in the CDR3.

Only one count was recorded for this clonotype. V gene TRBV18 combines with J gene TRBJ2-7, with unresolved D. This CDR3 contains 13 residues. Trimming took off 2 bases at V and 7 bases at J, with 12 bases between the two ends. The germline V gene encodes CDR1 KGHSH and CDR2 LQKENI. CDR3 DNA: TGTGCCAGCTCACCAACACAGACGAAGGAGCAGTACTTC. It specifies CASSPTQTKEQYF.

V is TRBV2 and J is TRBJ2-3; D ambiguous. The length of the CDR3 is 16 residues. Germline CDR1 SNHLY, CDR2 FYNNEI. Trimming pared 4 bases from V and 1 base from J, leaving 15 bases between. In DNA, the CDR3 is TGTGCCAGCAGTGCACAACTCCCGGTTGGCACAGATACGCAGTATTTT. This encodes CASSAQLPVGTDTQYF.

The chain joins TRBV6-2 or TRBV6-3 to TRBJ2-1; 10 bases map to TRBD2. This CDR3 comprises 16 residues. CDR1 MNHEY and CDR2 SVGEGT come from the germline V gene. J lost 2 bases, V lost 2 bases, and 3 bases had no gene match. The CDR3 DNA is TGTGCCAGCAGTTACGGACTAGCGGTGACCTACAATGAGCAGTTCTTC. Its translation: CASSYGLAVTYNEQFF.

The chain links TRBV19 to TRBJ1-2, with D possibly matching TRBD1 (5 bases). Germline values: CDR1 LNHDA, CDR2 SQIVND (reference sequence). V was pared by 6 bases and J by 1 base, with 15 bases between. The CDR3 length is 15 residues. CDR3 protein: CASRERQRGNYGYTF. The CDR3, as DNA: TGTGCCAGTAGGGAGAGACAGCGTGGTAACTATGGCTACACCTTC.

This clonotype was detected a few times. V is TRBV20-1 and J is TRBJ1-5, with D possibly TRBD1 on 5 matching bases. This CDR3 is built from 15 residues. V was clipped by 0 bases and J by 6 bases, with 15 bases between them. CDR1 and CDR2 (germline): DFQATT, SNEGSKA (reference sequence). The CDR3 region is CSARDFGRVGQPQHF. In DNA, the CDR3 is TGCAGTGCTAGAGATTTCGGCAGGGTGGGTCAGCCCCAGCATTTT.